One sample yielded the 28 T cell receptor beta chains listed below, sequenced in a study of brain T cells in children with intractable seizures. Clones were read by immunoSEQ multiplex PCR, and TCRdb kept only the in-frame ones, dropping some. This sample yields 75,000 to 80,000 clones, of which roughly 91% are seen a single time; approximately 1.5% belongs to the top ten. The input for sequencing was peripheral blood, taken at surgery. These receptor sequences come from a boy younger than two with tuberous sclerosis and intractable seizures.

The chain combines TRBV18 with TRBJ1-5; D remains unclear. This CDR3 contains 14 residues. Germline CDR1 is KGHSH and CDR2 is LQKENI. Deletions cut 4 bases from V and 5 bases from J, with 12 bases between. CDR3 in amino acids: CASSRTHGYQPQHF. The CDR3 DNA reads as TGTGCCAGCTCACGAACCCATGGGTATCAGCCCCAGCATTTT. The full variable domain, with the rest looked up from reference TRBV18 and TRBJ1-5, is NAGVMQNPRHLVRRRGQEARLRCSPMKGHSHVYWYRQLPEEGLKFMVYLQKENIIDESGMPKERFSAEFPKEGPSILRIQQVVRGDSAAYFCASSRTHGYQPQHFGDGTRLSIL.

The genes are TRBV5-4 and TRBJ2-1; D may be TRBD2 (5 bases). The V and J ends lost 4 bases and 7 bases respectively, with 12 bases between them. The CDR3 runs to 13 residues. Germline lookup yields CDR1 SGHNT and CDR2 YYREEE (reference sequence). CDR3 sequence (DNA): TGTGCCAGCAGCGTTCAAACTAGAAATGAGCAGTTCTTC. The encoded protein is CASSVQTRNEQFF.

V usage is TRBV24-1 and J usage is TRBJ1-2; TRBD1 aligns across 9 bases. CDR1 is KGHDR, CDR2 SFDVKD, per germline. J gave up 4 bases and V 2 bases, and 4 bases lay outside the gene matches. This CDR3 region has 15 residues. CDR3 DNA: TGTGCCACCAGTGATTCGGGACAGGGAGTCTATGGCTACACCTTC. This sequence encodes CATSDSGQGVYGYTF.

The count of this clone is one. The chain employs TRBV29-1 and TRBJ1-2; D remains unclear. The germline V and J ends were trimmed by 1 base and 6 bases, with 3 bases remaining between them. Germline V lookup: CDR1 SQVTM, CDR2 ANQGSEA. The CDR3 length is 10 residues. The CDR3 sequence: CSVEANGYTF. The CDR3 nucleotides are TGCAGCGTTGAAGCCAATGGCTACACCTTC.

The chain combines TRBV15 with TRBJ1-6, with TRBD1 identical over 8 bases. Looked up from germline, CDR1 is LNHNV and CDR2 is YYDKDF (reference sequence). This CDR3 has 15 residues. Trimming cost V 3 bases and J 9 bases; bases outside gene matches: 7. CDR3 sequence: CATSRDQGAGSPLHF. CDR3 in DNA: TGTGCCACCAGCAGGGACCAGGGGGCTGGTTCACCCCTCCACTTT.

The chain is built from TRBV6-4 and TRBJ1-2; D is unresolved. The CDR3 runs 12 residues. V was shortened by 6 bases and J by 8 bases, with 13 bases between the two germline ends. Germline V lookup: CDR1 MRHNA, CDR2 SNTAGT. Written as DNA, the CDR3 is TGTGCCAGCAGGGACCCCATGGGGGGCTACACCTTC. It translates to CASRDPMGGYTF.

The DNA of the CDR3 is TGCGCCAGCAGCTTGCGTCAGGGCACAGATACGCAGTATTTT. Protein sequence: CASSLRQGTDTQYF. The chain links TRBV5-1 to TRBJ2-3; D is uncertain. Germline V gene lookup returns CDR1 SGHRS and CDR2 YFSETQ. The CDR3 length is 14 residues. The germline V and J ends were trimmed by 1 base and 1 base, with 7 bases remaining between them.

CDR3 in amino acids: CASSQDLEGPEAFF. In DNA, the CDR3 is TGTGCCAGCAGCCAAGATCTTGAGGGCCCTGAAGCTTTCTTT. The V gene is TRBV3-1 (or the pseudogene TRBV3-2), the J gene TRBJ1-1; unclear D gene. Between the trimmed V and J ends, which lost 0 bases and 6 bases, there was a span of 11 bases. This CDR3 has 14 residues. Germline CDR1 is LGHDT and CDR2 is YNNKEL (reference sequence).

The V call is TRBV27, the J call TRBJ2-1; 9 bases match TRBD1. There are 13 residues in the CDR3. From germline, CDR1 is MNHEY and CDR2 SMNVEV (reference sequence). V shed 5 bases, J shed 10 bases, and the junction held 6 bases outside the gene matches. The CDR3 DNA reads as TGTGCCAGCAGTGCGACAGGGGGATTGGAGCAGTTCTTC. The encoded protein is CASSATGGLEQFF.

The chain's CDR3 is CASSKLQGMCTKNIQYF. DNA for the CDR3: TGTGCCAGCAGCAAACTACAGGGGATGTGCACCAAAAACATTCAGTACTTC. The chain recombines TRBV21-1 with TRBJ2-4; the table gives TRBD1 as D, unverified against the DNA. TRBV21-1 is designated a pseudogene. This CDR3 region has 17 residues.

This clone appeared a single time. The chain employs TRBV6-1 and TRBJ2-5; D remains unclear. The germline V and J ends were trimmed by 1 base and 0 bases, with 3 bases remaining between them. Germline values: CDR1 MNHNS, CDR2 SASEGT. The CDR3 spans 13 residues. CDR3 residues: CASSEDYQETQYF. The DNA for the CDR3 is TGTGCCAGCAGTGAAGACTACCAAGAGACCCAGTACTTC.

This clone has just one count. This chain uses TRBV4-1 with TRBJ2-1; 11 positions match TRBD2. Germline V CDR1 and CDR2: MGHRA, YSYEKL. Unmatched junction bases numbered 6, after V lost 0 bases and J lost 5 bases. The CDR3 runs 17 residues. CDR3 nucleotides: TGCGCCAGCAGCCAAGAACATGGACTAGCGGGTGACAATGAGCAGTTCTTC. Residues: CASSQEHGLAGDNEQFF.

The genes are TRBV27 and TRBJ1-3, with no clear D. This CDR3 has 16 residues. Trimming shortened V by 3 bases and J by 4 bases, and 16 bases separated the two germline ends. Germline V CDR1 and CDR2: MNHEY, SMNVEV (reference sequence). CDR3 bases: TGTGCCAGCAGTTTGAACGGGTGGGGAGAGGGAAACACCATATATTTT. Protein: CASSLNGWGEGNTIYF.

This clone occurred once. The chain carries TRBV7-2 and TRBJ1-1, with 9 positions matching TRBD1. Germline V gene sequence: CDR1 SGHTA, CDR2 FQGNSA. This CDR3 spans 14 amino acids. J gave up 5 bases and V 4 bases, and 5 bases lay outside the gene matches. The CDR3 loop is CASSYGTGWTEAFF. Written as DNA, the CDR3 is TGTGCCAGCAGCTACGGGACAGGGTGGACTGAAGCTTTCTTT.

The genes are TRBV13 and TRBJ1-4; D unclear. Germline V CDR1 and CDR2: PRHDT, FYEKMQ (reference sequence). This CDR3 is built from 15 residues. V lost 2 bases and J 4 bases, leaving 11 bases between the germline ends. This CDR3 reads CASSLSVLRNEKLFF. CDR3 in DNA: TGTGCCAGCAGCTTAAGTGTACTGCGTAATGAAAAACTGTTTTTT.

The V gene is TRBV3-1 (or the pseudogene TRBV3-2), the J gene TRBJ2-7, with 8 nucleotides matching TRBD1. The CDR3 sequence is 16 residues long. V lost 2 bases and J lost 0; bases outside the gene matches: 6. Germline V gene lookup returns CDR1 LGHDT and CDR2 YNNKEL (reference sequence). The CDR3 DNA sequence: TGTGCCAGCAGCCAAAGCCCCGGGACAGGCTCCTACGAGCAGTACTTC. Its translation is CASSQSPGTGSYEQYF.

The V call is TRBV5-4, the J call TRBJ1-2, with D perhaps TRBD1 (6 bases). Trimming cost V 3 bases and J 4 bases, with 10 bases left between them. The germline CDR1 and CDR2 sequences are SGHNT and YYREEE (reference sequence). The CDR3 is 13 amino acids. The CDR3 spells CASSYRVLYGYTF. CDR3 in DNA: TGTGCCAGCAGCTACAGGGTACTCTATGGCTACACCTTC.

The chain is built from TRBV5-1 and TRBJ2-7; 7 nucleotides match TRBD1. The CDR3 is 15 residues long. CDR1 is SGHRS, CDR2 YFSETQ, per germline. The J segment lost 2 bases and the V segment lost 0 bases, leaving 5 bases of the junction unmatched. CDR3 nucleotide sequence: TGCGCCAGCAGCTTGGGCCAGGGACAGCCCTACGAGCAGTACTTC. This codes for CASSLGQGQPYEQYF.

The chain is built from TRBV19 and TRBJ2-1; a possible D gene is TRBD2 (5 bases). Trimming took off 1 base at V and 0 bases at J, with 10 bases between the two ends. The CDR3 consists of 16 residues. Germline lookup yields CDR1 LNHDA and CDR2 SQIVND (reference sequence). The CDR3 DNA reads TGTGCCAGTAGTATAGTAGCGAAGAGCTCCTACAATGAGCAGTTCTTC. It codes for CASSIVAKSSYNEQFF.

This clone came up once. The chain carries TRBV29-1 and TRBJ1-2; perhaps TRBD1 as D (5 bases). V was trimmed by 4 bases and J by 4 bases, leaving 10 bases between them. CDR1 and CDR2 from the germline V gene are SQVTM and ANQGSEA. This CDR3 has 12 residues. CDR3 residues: CSVAGEVYGYTF. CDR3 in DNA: TGCAGCGTTGCGGGGGAGGTCTATGGCTACACCTTC.

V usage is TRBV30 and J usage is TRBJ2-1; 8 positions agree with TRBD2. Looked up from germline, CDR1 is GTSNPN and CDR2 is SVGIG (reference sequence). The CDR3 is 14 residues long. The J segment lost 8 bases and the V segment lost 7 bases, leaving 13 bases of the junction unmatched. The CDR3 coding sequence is TGTGCCTCGAGAGGACTAGCCGAAGGGGATGAGCAGTTCTTC. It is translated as CASRGLAEGDEQFF.

CDR3: CASSSFFTRTGNTDTQYF. CDR3 DNA: TGTGCCAGCAGCTCCTTCTTTACCCGGACAGGAAACACAGATACGCAGTATTTT. This chain joins TRBV7-8 and TRBJ2-3, with 7 bases identical to TRBD1. The CDR3 runs 18 residues. V lost 4 bases to trimming and J lost 2 bases; unmatched junction nucleotides: 15. Germline V lookup: CDR1 SGHVS, CDR2 FQNEAQ.

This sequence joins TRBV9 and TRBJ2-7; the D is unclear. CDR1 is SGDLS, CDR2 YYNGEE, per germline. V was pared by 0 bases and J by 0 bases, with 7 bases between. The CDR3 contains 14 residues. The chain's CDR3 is CASSVEGGSYEQYF. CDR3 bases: TGTGCCAGCAGCGTAGAGGGTGGCTCCTACGAGCAGTACTTC. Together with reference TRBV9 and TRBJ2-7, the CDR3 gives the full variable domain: DSGVTQTPKHLITATGQRVTLRCSPRSGDLSVYWYQQSLDQGLQFLIQYYNGEERAKGNILERFSAQQFPDLHSELNLSSLELGDSALYFCASSVEGGSYEQYFGPGTRLTVT.

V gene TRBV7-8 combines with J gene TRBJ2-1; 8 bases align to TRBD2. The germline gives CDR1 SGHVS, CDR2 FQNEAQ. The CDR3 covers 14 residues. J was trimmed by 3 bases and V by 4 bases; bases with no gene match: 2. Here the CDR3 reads CASSSGGNYNEQFF. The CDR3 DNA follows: TGTGCCAGCAGCTCGGGAGGGAACTACAATGAGCAGTTCTTC.

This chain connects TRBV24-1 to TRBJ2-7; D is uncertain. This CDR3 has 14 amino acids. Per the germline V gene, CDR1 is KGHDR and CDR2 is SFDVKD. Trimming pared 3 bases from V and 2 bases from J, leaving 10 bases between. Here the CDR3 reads CATSDDWGTYEQYF. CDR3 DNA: TGTGCCACCAGTGATGACTGGGGAACCTACGAGCAGTACTTC.

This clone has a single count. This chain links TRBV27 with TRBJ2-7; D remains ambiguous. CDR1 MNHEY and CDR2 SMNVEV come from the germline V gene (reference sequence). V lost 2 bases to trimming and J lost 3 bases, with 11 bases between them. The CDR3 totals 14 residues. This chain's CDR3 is CASSLASNLYEQYF. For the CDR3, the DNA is TGTGCCAGCAGTTTAGCGTCGAACCTCTACGAGCAGTACTTC.

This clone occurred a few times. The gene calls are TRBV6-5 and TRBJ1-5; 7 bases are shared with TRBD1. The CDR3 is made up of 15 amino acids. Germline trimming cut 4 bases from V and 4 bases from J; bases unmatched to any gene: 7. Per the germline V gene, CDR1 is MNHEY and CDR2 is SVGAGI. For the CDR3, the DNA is TGTGCCAGCAGTTCCACAGGGGTTGGGAATCAGCCCCAGCATTTT. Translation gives CASSSTGVGNQPQHF.

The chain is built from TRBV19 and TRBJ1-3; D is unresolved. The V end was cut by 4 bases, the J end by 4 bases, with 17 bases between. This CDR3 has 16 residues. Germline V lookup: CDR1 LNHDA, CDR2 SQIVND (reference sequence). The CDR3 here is CASSNPKIAYGNTIYF. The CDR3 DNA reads TGTGCCAGTAGTAACCCGAAGATCGCTTACGGAAACACCATATATTTT.